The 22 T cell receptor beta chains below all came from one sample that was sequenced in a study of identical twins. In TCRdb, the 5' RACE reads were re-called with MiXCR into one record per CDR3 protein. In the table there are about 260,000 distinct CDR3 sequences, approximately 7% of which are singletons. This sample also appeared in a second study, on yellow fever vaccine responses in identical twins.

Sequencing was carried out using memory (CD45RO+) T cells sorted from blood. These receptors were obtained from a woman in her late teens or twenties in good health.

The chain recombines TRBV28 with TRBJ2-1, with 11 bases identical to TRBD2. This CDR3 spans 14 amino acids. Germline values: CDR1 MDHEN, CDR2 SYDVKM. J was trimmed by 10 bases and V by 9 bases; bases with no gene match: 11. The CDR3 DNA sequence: TGTGCCAGGGGCCCTGGGCTAGCGGGAGGCGAGCAGTTCTTC. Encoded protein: CARGPGLAGGEQFF.

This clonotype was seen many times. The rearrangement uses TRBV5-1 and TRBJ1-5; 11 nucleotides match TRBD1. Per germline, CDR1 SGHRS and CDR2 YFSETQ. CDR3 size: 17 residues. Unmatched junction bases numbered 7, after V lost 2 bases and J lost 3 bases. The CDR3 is CASSFGQGATNNQPQHF. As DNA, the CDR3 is TGCGCCAGCAGCTTTGGACAGGGGGCTACCAACAATCAGCCCCAGCATTTT.

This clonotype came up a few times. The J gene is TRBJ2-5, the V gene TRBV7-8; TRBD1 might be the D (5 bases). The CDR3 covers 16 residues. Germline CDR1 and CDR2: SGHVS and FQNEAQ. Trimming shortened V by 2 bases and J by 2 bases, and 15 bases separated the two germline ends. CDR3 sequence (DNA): TGTGCCAGCAGCTTAATGAAGGGGCCAGAGCAAGAGACCCAGTACTTC. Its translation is CASSLMKGPEQETQYF.

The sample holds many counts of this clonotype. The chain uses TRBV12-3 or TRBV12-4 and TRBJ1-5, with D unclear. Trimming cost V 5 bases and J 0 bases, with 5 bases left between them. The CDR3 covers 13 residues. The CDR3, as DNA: TGTGCCAGCAGTCCTGATAGCAATCAGCCCCAGCATTTT. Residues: CASSPDSNQPQHF.

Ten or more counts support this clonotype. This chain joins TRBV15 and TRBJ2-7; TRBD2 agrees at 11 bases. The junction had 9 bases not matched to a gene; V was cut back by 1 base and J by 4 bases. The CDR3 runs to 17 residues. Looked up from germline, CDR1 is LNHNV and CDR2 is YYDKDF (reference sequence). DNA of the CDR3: TGTGCCACCAGCAGAGGGGAGACTAGCGGGGTCACGTACGAGCAGTACTTC. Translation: CATSRGETSGVTYEQYF.

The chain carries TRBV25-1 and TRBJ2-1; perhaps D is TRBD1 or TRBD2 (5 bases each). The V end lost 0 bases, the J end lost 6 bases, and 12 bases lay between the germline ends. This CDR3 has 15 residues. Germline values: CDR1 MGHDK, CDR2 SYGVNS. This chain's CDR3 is CASSEYMSGGNEQFF. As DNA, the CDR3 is TGTGCCAGCAGTGAATATATGTCTGGGGGCAATGAGCAGTTCTTC.

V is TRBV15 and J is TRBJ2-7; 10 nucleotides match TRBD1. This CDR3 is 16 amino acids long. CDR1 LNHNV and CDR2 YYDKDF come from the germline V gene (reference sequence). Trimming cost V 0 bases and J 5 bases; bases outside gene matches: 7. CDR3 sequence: CATSRDPRDRGNEQYF. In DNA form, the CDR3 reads TGTGCCACCAGCAGAGATCCGAGGGACAGGGGTAACGAGCAGTACTTC.

The CDR3 sequence: CAISDDRIANYGYTF. The CDR3 nucleotides read TGTGCCATCAGTGACGACAGAATAGCTAACTATGGCTACACCTTC. The V and J genes are TRBV10-3 and TRBJ1-2; D possibly corresponds to TRBD1 (5 bases). The CDR3 runs to 15 residues. V was shortened by 3 bases and J by 0 bases, with 11 bases between the two germline ends. From germline, CDR1 is ENHRY and CDR2 SYGVKD.

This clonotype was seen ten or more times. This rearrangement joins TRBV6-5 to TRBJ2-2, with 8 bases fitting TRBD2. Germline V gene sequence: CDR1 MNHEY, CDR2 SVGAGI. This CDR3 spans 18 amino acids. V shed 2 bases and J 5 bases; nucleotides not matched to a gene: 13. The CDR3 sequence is CASSYGRGGPSWTGELFF. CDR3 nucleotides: TGTGCCAGCAGTTACGGGCGCGGGGGGCCCTCATGGACCGGGGAGCTGTTTTTT.

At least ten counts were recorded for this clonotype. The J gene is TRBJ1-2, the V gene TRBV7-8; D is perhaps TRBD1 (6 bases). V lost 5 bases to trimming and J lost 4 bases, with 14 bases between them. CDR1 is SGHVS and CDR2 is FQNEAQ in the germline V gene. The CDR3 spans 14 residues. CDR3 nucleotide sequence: TGTGCCAGCAGCACCCGGGACACCAGCTATGGCTACACCTTC. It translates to CASSTRDTSYGYTF.

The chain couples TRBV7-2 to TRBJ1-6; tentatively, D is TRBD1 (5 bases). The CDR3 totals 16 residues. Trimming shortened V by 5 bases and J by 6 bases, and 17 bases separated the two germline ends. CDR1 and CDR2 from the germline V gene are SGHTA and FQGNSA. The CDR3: CASSPIVTAVNSPLHF. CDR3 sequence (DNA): TGTGCCAGCAGCCCCATCGTGACAGCCGTTAATTCACCCCTCCACTTT.

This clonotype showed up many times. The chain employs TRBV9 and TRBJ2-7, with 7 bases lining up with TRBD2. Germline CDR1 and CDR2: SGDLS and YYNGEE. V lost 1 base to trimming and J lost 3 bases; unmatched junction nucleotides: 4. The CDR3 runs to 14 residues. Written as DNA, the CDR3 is TGTGCCAGCAGCGTAAGGAGCGGGAACTACGAGCAGTACTTC. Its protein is CASSVRSGNYEQYF.

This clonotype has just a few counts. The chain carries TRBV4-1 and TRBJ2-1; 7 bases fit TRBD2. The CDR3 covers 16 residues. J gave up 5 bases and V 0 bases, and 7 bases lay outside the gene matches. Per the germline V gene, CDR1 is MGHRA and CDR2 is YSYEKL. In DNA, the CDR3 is TGCGCCAGCAGCCAAGATTGGCTAGCGGAAAACAATGAGCAGTTCTTC. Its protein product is CASSQDWLAENNEQFF.

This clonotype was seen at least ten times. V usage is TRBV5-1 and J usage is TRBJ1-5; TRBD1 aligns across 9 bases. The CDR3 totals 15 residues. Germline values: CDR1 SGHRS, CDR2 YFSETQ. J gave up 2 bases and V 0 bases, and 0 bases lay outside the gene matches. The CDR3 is CASSLGDRGNQPQHF. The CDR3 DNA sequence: TGCGCCAGCAGCTTGGGGGACAGGGGCAATCAGCCCCAGCATTTT. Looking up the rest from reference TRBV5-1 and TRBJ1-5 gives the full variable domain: KAGVTQTPRYLIKTRGQQVTLSCSPISGHRSVSWYQQTPGQGLQFLFEYFSETQRNKGNFPGRFSGRQFSNSRSEMNVSTLELGDSALYLCASSLGDRGNQPQHFGDGTRLSIL.

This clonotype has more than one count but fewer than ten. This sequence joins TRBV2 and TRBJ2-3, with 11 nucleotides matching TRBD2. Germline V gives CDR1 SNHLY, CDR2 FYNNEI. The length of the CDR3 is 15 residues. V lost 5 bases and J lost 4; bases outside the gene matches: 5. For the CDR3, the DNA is TGTGCCAGCAGTCTAGCGGGGGGCCACGCAGATACGCAGTATTTT. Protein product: CASSLAGGHADTQYF.

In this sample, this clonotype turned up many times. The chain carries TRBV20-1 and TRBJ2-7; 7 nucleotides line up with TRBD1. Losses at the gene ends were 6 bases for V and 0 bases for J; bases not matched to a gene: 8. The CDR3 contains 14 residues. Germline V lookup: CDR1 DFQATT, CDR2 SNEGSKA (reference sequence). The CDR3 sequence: CSAIDRASSYEQYF. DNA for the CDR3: TGCAGTGCCATAGACAGGGCAAGCTCCTACGAGCAGTACTTC.

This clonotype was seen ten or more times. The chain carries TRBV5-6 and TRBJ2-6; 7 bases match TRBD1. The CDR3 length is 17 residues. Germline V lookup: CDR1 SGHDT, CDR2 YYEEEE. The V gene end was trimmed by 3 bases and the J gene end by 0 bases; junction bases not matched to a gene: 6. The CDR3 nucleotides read TGTGCCAGCAGCTCGGGGACAGCTAACTCTGGGGCCAACGTCCTGACTTTC. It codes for CASSSGTANSGANVLTF. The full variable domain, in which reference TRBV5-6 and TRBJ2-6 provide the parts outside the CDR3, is DAGVTQSPTHLIKTRGQQVTLRCSPKSGHDTVSWYQQALGQGPQFIFQYYEEEERQRGNFPDRFSGHQFPNYSSELNVNALLLGDSALYLCASSSGTANSGANVLTFGAGSRLTVL.

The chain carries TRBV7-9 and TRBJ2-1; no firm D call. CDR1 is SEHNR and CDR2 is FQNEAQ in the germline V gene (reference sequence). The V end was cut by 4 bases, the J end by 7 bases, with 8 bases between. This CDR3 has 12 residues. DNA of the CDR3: TGTGCCAGCAGCTCCATAGGTAATGAGCAGTTCTTC. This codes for CASSSIGNEQFF.

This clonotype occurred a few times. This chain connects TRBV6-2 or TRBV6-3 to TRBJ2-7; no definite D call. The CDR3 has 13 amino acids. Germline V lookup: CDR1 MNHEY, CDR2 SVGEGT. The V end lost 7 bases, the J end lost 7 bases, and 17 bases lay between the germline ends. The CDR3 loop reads CASTPGRASEQYV. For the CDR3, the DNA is TGTGCCAGCACCCCCGGACGGGCTTCTGAGCAGTACGTC.

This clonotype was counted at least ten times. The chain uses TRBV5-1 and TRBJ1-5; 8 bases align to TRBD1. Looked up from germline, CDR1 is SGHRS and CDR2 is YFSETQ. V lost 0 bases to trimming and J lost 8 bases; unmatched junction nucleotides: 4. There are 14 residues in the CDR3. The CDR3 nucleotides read TGCGCCAGCAGCTTGGCAGGGGGCAGGGAGCCCCAGCATTTT. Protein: CASSLAGGREPQHF.

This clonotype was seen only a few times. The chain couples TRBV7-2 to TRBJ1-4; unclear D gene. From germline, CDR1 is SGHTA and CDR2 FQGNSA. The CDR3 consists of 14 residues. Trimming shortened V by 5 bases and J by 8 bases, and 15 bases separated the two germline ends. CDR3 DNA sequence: TGTGCCAGCAGCCCCCCCGGGGTTCGGGAAAAACTGTTTTTT. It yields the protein CASSPPGVREKLFF.

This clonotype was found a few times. This CDR3 reads CSARVPRSDGAEQYF. The CDR3 DNA is TGCAGTGCTAGAGTTCCCCGTAGCGACGGGGCCGAGCAGTACTTC. The chain employs TRBV20-1 and TRBJ2-7; D may correspond to TRBD1 or TRBD2 (5 bases each). The length of the CDR3 is 15 residues. V was pared by 1 base and J by 6 bases, with 19 bases between. CDR1 is DFQATT and CDR2 is SNEGSKA in the germline V gene (reference sequence).